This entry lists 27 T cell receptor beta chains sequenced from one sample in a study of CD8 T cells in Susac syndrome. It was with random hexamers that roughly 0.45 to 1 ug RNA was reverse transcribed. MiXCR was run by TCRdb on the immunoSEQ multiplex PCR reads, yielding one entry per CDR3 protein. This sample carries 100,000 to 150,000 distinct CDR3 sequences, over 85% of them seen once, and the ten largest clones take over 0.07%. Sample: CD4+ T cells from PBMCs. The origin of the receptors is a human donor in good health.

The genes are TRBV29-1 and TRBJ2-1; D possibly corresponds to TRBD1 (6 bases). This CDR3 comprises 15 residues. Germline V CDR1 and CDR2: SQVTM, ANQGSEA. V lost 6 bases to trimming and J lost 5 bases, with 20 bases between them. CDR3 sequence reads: CSVKAGVALDNEQFF. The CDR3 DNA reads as TGCAGCGTGAAGGCAGGGGTGGCGCTGGACAATGAGCAGTTCTTC.

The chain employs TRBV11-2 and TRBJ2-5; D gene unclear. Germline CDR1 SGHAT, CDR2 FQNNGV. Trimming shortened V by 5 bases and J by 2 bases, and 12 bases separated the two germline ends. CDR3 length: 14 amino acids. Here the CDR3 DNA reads TGTGCCAGCAGCCCGCTTGGAAGGCAAGAGACCCAGTACTTC. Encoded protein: CASSPLGRQETQYF.

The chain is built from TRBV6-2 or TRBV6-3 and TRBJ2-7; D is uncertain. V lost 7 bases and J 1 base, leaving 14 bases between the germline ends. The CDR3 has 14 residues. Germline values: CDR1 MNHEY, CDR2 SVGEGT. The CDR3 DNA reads TGTGCCAGCACTTCTAACATGGATTCCTACGAGCAGTACTTC. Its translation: CASTSNMDSYEQYF.

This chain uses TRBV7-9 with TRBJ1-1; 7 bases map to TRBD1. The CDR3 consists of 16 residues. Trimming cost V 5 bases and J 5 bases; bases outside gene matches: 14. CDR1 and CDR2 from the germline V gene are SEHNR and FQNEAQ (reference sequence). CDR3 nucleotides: TGTGCCAGCAGCCCCACTCGACAGGGTATAGGGACTGAAGCTTTCTTT. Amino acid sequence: CASSPTRQGIGTEAFF.

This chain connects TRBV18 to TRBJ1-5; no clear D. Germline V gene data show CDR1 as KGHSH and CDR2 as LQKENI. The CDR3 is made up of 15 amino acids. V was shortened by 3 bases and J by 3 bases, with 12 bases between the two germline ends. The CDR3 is CASSPPTNPNQPQHF. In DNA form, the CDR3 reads TGTGCCAGCTCACCTCCTACAAATCCCAATCAGCCCCAGCATTTT.

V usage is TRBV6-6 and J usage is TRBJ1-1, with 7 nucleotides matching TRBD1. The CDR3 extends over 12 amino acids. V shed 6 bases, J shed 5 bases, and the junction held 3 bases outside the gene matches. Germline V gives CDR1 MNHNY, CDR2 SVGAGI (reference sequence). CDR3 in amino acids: CASRPGGTEAFF. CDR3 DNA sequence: TGTGCCAGCAGACCAGGGGGGACTGAAGCTTTCTTT.

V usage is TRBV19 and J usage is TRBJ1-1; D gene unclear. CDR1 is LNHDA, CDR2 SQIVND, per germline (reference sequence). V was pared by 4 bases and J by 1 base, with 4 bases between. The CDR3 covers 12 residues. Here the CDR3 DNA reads TGTGCCAGTAGTACCCAGAACACTGAAGCTTTCTTT. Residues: CASSTQNTEAFF.

The DNA of the CDR3 is TGTGCCAGCAGCTTCCAGACAGGGCAAGAGACCCAGTACTTC. It encodes CASSFQTGQETQYF. The chain uses TRBV7-2 and TRBJ2-5; 7 positions agree with TRBD1. The CDR3 runs to 14 residues. CDR1 is SGHTA, CDR2 FQGNSA, per germline. Trimming took 3 bases from V and 2 from J; bases not matched to a gene: 3.

CDR3 DNA: TGTGCCAGAGGGGGCCTCTCCTACGAGCAGTACTTC. Its translation: CARGGLSYEQYF. The chain has TRBV6-2 or TRBV6-3 and TRBJ2-7, with 7 bases lining up with TRBD1. V lost 9 bases to trimming and J lost 0 bases; unmatched junction nucleotides: 2. Germline lookup yields CDR1 MNHEY and CDR2 SVGEGT. This CDR3 has 12 amino acids.

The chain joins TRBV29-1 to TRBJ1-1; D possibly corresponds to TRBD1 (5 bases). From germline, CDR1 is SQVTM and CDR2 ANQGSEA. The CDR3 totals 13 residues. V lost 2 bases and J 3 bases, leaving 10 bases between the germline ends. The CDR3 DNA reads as TGCAGCGTTGAAAGACAGTCTTACACTGAAGCTTTCTTT. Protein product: CSVERQSYTEAFF. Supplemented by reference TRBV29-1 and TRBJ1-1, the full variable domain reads SAVISQKPSRDICQRGTSLTIQCQVDSQVTMMFWYRQQPGQSLTLIATANQGSEATYESGFVIDKFPISRPNLTFSTLTVSNMSPEDSSIYLCSVERQSYTEAFFGQGTRLTVV.

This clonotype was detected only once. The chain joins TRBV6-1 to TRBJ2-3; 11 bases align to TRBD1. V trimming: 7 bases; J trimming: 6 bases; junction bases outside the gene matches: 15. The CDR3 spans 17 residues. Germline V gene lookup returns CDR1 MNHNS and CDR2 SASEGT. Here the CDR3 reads CASTTTDRGPPPDTQYF. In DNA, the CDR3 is TGTGCCAGCACGACGACGGACAGGGGGCCCCCTCCCGATACGCAGTATTTT.

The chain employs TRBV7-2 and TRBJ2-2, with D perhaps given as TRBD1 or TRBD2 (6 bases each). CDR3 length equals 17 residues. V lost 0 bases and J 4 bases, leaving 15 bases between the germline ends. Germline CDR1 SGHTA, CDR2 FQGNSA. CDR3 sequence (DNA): TGTGCCAGCAGCTTAGCGCCACCGGGGGCAAGCACCGGGGAGCTGTTTTTT. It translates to CASSLAPPGASTGELFF.

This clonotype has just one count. For the CDR3, the DNA is TGTGCCAGCAGTTACCCTCGGGTAGCGGTGGATGAGCAGTTCTTC. This codes for CASSYPRVAVDEQFF. This chain connects TRBV6-2 or TRBV6-3 to TRBJ2-1, with a possible D match to TRBD2 (6 bases). The CDR3 consists of 15 residues. Germline V lookup: CDR1 MNHEY, CDR2 SVGEGT. Trimming left V 2 bases short and J 8 bases short, with 16 bases between.

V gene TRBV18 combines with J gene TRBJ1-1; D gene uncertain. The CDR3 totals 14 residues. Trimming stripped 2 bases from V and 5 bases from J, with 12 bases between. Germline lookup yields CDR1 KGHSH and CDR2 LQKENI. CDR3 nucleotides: TGTGCCAGCTCACCAACTCCCGAAGGGACTGAAGCTTTCTTT. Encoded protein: CASSPTPEGTEAFF.

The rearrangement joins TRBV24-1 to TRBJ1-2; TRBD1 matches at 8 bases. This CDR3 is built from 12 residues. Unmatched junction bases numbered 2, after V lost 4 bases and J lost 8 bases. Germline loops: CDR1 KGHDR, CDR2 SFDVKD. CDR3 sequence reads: CATSETGEGYTF. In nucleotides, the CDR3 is TGTGCCACCAGTGAGACAGGGGAAGGCTACACCTTC.

This CDR3 reads CAIRSGATEAFF. DNA for the CDR3: TGTGCCATCAGGTCCGGGGCCACTGAAGCTTTCTTT. The V and J genes are TRBV10-3 and TRBJ1-1, with TRBD1 as a possible D gene (5 bases). Germline V gene data show CDR1 as ENHRY and CDR2 as SYGVKD. V was pared by 6 bases and J by 4 bases, with 9 bases between. The CDR3 loop spans 12 amino acids.

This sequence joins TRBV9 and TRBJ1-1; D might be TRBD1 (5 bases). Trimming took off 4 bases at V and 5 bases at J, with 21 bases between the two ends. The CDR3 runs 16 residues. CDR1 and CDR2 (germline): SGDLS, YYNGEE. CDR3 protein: CASSLPWLGEGTEAFF. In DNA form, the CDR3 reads TGTGCCAGCAGCCTTCCGTGGTTGGGGGAGGGAACTGAAGCTTTCTTT. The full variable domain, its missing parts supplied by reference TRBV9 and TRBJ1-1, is DSGVTQTPKHLITATGQRVTLRCSPRSGDLSVYWYQQSLDQGLQFLIQYYNGEERAKGNILERFSAQQFPDLHSELNLSSLELGDSALYFCASSLPWLGEGTEAFFGQGTRLTVV.

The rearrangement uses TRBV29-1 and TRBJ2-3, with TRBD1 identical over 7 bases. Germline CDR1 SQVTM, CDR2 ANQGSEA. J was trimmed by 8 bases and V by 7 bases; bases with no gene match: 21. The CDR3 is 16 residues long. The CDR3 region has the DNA TGCAGCGGTCAACCTTCCGGGCCCAGAGGGGGCGGTACGCAGTATTTT. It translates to CSGQPSGPRGGGTQYF.

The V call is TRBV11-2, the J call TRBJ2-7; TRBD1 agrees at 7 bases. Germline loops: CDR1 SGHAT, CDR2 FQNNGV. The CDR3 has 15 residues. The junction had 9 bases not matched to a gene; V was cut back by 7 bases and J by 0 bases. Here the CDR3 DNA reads TGTGCCAGCACTGAGTACGGGACAGTCTCCTACGAGCAGTACTTC. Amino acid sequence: CASTEYGTVSYEQYF.

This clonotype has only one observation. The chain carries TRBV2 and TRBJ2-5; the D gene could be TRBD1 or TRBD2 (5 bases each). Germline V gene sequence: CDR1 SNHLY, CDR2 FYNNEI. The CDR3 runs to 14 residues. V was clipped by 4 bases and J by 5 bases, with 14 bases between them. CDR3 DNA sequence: TGTGCCAGCAGTGCCACACGGGGCGGGGAGACCCAGTACTTC. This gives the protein CASSATRGGETQYF.

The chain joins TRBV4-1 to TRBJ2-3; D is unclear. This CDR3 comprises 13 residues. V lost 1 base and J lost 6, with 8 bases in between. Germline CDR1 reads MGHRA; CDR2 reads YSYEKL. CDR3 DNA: TGCGCCAGCAGCCAAGTTGGCGCCGATACGCAGTATTTT. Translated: CASSQVGADTQYF.

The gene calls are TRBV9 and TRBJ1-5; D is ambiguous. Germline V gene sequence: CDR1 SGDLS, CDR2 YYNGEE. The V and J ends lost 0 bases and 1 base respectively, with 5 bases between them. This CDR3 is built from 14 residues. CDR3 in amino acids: CASSVGISNQPQHF. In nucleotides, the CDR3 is TGTGCCAGCAGCGTAGGGATAAGCAATCAGCCCCAGCATTTT. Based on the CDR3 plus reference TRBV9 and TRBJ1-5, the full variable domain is DSGVTQTPKHLITATGQRVTLRCSPRSGDLSVYWYQQSLDQGLQFLIQYYNGEERAKGNILERFSAQQFPDLHSELNLSSLELGDSALYFCASSVGISNQPQHFGDGTRLSIL.

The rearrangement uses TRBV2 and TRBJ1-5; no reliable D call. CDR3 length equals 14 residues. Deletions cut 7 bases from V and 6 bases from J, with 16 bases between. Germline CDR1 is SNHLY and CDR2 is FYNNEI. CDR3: CASTGQTRSQPQHF. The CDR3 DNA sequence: TGTGCCAGCACCGGTCAGACGCGTAGTCAGCCCCAGCATTTT.

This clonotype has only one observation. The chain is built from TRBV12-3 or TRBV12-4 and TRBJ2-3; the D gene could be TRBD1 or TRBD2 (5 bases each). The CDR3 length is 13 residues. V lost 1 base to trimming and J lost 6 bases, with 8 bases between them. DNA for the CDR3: TGTGCCAGCAGTTTAGTTGGGGGTGATACGCAGTATTTT. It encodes CASSLVGGDTQYF.

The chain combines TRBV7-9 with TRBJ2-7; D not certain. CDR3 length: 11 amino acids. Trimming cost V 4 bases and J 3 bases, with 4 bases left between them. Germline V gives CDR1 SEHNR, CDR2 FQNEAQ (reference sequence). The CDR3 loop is CASSSIYEQYF. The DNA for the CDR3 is TGTGCCAGCAGCTCGATCTACGAGCAGTACTTC.

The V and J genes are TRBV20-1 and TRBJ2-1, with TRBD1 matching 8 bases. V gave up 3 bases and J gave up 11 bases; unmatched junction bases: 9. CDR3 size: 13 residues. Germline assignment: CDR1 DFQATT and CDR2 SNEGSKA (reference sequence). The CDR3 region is CSARIPGGEKQFF. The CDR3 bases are TGCAGTGCTAGGATACCAGGGGGCGAAAAGCAGTTCTTC.

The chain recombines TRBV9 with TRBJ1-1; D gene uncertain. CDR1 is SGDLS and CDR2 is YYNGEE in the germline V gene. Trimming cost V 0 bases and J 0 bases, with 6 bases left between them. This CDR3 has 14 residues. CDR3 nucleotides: TGTGCCAGCAGCGTAGTACAGCTGAACACTGAAGCTTTCTTT. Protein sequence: CASSVVQLNTEAFF. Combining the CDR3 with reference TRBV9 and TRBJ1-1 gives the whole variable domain DSGVTQTPKHLITATGQRVTLRCSPRSGDLSVYWYQQSLDQGLQFLIQYYNGEERAKGNILERFSAQQFPDLHSELNLSSLELGDSALYFCASSVVQLNTEAFFGQGTRLTVV.